The present T cell receptor (beta chain) was sequenced within a study of T cells in Graves' hyperthyroidism and ophthalmopathy. This clonotype showed up many times. The source material, RNA transcripts, was used to amplify TCR beta CDR3 regions. A set of HTBI primers served as the primers for a first-round RT-PCR of the TCR CDR3. TCRdb called the multiplex PCR reads again in MiXCR, with one record for every CDR3 protein. The sample includes 300,000 to 450,000 distinct CDR3 sequences, roughly 14% of them seen just once. Deletions cut 3 bases from V and 5 bases from J, with 9 bases between. Germline V CDR1 and CDR2: SGDLS, YYNGEE. This CDR3 is 14 amino acids long.

The receptor's source is a man aged 25-45 years with Graves' hyperthyroidism that later progressed to Graves' ophthalmopathy. The gene calls are TRBV9 and TRBJ1-6; maybe TRBD1 (5 bases). The sample consisted of blood. The CDR3 region is CASSAGQDNSPLHF. The CDR3, as DNA: TGTGCCAGCAGCGCAGGACAAGATAATTCACCCCTCCACTTT.